Presented here are 26 T cell receptor beta chains from one specimen sequenced in a study of T cell responses to AZD1222 COVID-19 vaccine. The assay was immunoSEQ multiplex PCR, and TCRdb's table has in-frame clones only and misses some. The sample holds 90,000 to 150,000 clones, around 90% seen once. The sample in question was peripheral blood, obtained on day 0 of AZD1222 vaccination. These receptors all come from an adult in good health.

The chain links TRBV7-2 to TRBJ2-5, with D hard to call. This CDR3 is 14 amino acids long. Germline V gene sequence: CDR1 SGHTA, CDR2 FQGNSA. V lost 5 bases and J lost 1, with 11 bases in between. DNA of the CDR3: TGTGCCAGCAGCCCCTCCGGCGCCCAAGAGACCCAGTACTTC. Protein: CASSPSGAQETQYF.

The chain is built from TRBV4-1 and TRBJ2-7; 11 nucleotides agree with TRBD1. The CDR3 extends over 14 amino acids. The germline V gene has CDR1 MGHRA and CDR2 YSYEKL. The ends lost 4 bases at V and 3 bases at J; junction bases unmatched: 2. The chain's CDR3 is CASSPGQGGYEQYF. CDR3 DNA: TGCGCCAGCAGCCCGGGACAGGGGGGCTACGAGCAGTACTTC.

The chain recombines TRBV19 with TRBJ1-2; the match to TRBD1 covers 10 bases. The germline V gene encodes CDR1 LNHDA and CDR2 SQIVND (reference sequence). V shed 9 bases and J 1 base; nucleotides not matched to a gene: 2. CDR3 length equals 13 residues. CDR3 DNA sequence: TGTGCCAGCAGGACAGGGGGTAACTATGGCTACACCTTC. Translation gives CASRTGGNYGYTF.

The chain carries TRBV2 and TRBJ1-2; D not resolved. The CDR3 consists of 11 residues. The germline CDR1 and CDR2 sequences are SNHLY and FYNNEI. Trimming removed 7 bases at V and 5 bases at J, with 8 bases between. The CDR3 bases are TGTGCCAGCAAGAGGGAGTATGGCTACACCTTC. This gives the protein CASKREYGYTF.

This clone was recorded a few times. The chain recombines TRBV5-1 with TRBJ2-1; D remains ambiguous. The germline gives CDR1 SGHRS, CDR2 YFSETQ. Trimming shortened V by 0 bases and J by 10 bases, and 11 bases separated the two germline ends. The CDR3 is 13 residues long. The CDR3 is CASSLASLGEQFF. The CDR3, as DNA: TGCGCCAGCAGCTTGGCCAGTCTCGGGGAGCAGTTCTTC.

The V gene is TRBV30, the J gene TRBJ2-1; a possible D gene is TRBD2 (6 bases). The CDR3 spans 13 residues. Germline V gene sequence: CDR1 GTSNPN, CDR2 SVGIG (reference sequence). Trimming removed 5 bases from V and 4 bases from J, with 12 bases in between. CDR3 residues: CAWQRLVYNEQFF. The CDR3 nucleotides read TGTGCCTGGCAGCGACTAGTTTACAATGAGCAGTTCTTC.

The chain recombines TRBV29-1 with TRBJ2-1; TRBD2 agrees at 10 bases. V shed 7 bases and J 15 bases; nucleotides not matched to a gene: 15. Germline values: CDR1 SQVTM, CDR2 ANQGSEA. The CDR3 loop spans 13 amino acids. CDR3 DNA sequence: TGCAGCGCTCCCCAAGGTCCTAGCGGGAGACTGTTCTTC. Translated, it gives CSAPQGPSGRLFF.

As for this clone: At one boundary the junction diverges from the germline segment, which might be a read error. This sequence joins TRBV7-3 and TRBJ1-2, with unresolved D. Germline V CDR1 and CDR2: SGHTA, FQGTGA. This CDR3 has 13 amino acids. The CDR3 reads CASKSGPNDGYTF. As DNA, the CDR3 is TGTGCCAGCAAATCCGGGCCTAACGATGGCTACACCTTC.

CDR3 nucleotide sequence: TGCAGCGTTTATGGTGTTGGCTACACCTTC. Translated, it gives CSVYGVGYTF. The chain is built from TRBV29-1 and TRBJ1-2, with D hard to call. Germline V gene sequence: CDR1 SQVTM, CDR2 ANQGSEA. This CDR3 is built from 10 residues. Trimming took off 5 bases at V and 7 bases at J, with 8 bases between the two ends.

The chain couples TRBV2 to TRBJ2-7; D possibly corresponds to TRBD2 (6 bases). CDR3 length: 13 residues. The germline V and J ends were trimmed by 4 bases and 5 bases, with 12 bases remaining between them. CDR1 is SNHLY, CDR2 FYNNEI, per germline. DNA for the CDR3: TGTGCCAGCAGTGCGGGGGTTTGGGACGAGCAGTACTTC. Amino acid sequence: CASSAGVWDEQYF.

The V gene is TRBV30, the J gene TRBJ1-2, with 9 bases aligning to TRBD1. This CDR3 comprises 13 residues. After removal of 3 bases from V and 7 bases from J, the junction contained 6 bases not matched to a gene. Germline V gene data show CDR1 as GTSNPN and CDR2 as SVGIG (reference sequence). The CDR3: CAWRIQGAFGYTF. The DNA for the CDR3 is TGTGCCTGGAGGATACAGGGGGCGTTTGGCTACACCTTC.

V gene TRBV6-1 combines with J gene TRBJ1-2, with D perhaps TRBD1 (5 bases). The CDR3 consists of 13 residues. V gave up 10 bases and J gave up 6 bases, with 18 bases separating them. Germline lookup yields CDR1 MNHNS and CDR2 SASEGT. CDR3 sequence reads: CATLTSRVDGYTF. The CDR3 DNA follows: TGTGCCACCCTGACCTCCAGGGTGGATGGCTACACCTTC.

This chain uses TRBV3-1 (or the pseudogene TRBV3-2) with TRBJ1-2; no clear D gene. Per germline, CDR1 LGHDT and CDR2 YNNKEL (reference sequence). The CDR3 covers 16 residues. Trimming pared 0 bases from V and 6 bases from J, leaving 17 bases between. The CDR3 nucleotides are TGTGCCAGCAGCCAAGACCGTCGGGCAGTATACCATGGCTACACCTTC. Translated: CASSQDRRAVYHGYTF.

This chain joins TRBV18 and TRBJ1-4, with 9 bases aligning to TRBD1. The CDR3 sequence is 14 residues long. J gave up 8 bases and V 4 bases, and 5 bases lay outside the gene matches. Per germline, CDR1 KGHSH and CDR2 LQKENI. CDR3 DNA sequence: TGTGCCAGCTCACAGGACAGGGGTCGCGAAAAACTGTTTTTT. This codes for CASSQDRGREKLFF.

This chain uses TRBV5-4 with TRBJ2-7; 8 bases line up with TRBD2. Germline loops: CDR1 SGHNT, CDR2 YYREEE (reference sequence). The length of the CDR3 is 16 residues. Trimming removed 3 bases from V and 6 bases from J; junction bases left unmatched: 14. Here the CDR3 reads CASSSPAGTRVSEQYF. The CDR3 DNA is TGTGCCAGCAGCTCACCCGCGGGGACTAGAGTCTCCGAGCAGTACTTC.

With respect to this clone: The junction shows a germline mismatch at one end, possibly a read error. The chain is built from TRBV19 and TRBJ2-5; 7 bases are shared with TRBD1. The CDR3 extends over 12 amino acids. The germline V gene encodes CDR1 LNHDA and CDR2 SQIVND (reference sequence). CDR3 nucleotide sequence: TGTGCCTGTAGAGGGGGCGAAGAGACCCAGTACTTC. It encodes CACRGGEETQYF.

The rearrangement uses TRBV5-6 and TRBJ1-3; D is ambiguous. This CDR3 has 14 amino acids. V lost 1 base, J lost 4 bases, and 9 bases lay in between. CDR1 is SGHDT and CDR2 is YYEEEE in the germline V gene. The CDR3 loop is CASSLSPDGNTIYF. The CDR3 DNA follows: TGTGCCAGCAGCTTGTCCCCAGACGGAAACACCATATATTTT.

J is TRBJ1-2 and V is TRBV5-4; TRBD1 is a possible D gene (6 bases). The CDR3 spans 17 residues. Germline loops: CDR1 SGHNT, CDR2 YYREEE (reference sequence). V was pared by 4 bases and J by 3 bases, with 22 bases between. In DNA form, the CDR3 reads TGTGCCAGCAGCCTCCCCTTCCCAAGGGGGGGAGACTATGGCTACACCTTC. Its translation: CASSLPFPRGGDYGYTF.

The V and J genes are TRBV24-1 and TRBJ2-1; D perhaps matches TRBD2 (5 bases). The CDR3 is 13 residues long. V lost 10 bases and J lost 5, with 14 bases in between. The germline CDR1 and CDR2 sequences are KGHDR and SFDVKD. Written as DNA, the CDR3 is TGTGCCACACGTGGCTGGCGGGACAATGAGCAGTTCTTC. Protein: CATRGWRDNEQFF.

This clone was recorded once. V usage is TRBV13 and J usage is TRBJ1-1; D not resolved. Trimming removed 4 bases at V and 0 bases at J, with 6 bases between. The V gene's germline CDR1 is PRHDT and CDR2 FYEKMQ (reference sequence). CDR3 size: 13 residues. The CDR3 is CASSYHMNTEAFF. In DNA form, the CDR3 reads TGTGCCAGCAGCTATCATATGAACACTGAAGCTTTCTTT. Combining the CDR3 with reference TRBV13 and TRBJ1-1 gives the whole variable domain AAGVIQSPRHLIKEKRETATLKCYPIPRHDTVYWYQQGPGQDPQFLISFYEKMQSDKGSIPDRFSAQQFSDYHSELNMSSLELGDSALYFCASSYHMNTEAFFGQGTRLTVV.

The chain joins TRBV30 to TRBJ1-4, with D tentatively TRBD1 (5 bases). The CDR3 runs to 16 residues. V was pared by 0 bases and J by 7 bases, with 18 bases between. CDR1 GTSNPN and CDR2 SVGIG come from the germline V gene (reference sequence). CDR3: CAWSVLAAAGTEKLFF. Written as DNA, the CDR3 is TGTGCCTGGAGTGTACTCGCCGCGGCAGGGACTGAAAAACTGTTTTTT.

This chain joins TRBV28 and TRBJ1-6; TRBD1 is a possible D gene (5 bases). Per the germline V gene, CDR1 is MDHEN and CDR2 is SYDVKM. V was trimmed by 10 bases and J by 2 bases, leaving 12 bases between them. The CDR3 is 14 amino acids. This chain's CDR3 is CANGDRTYNSPLHF. The CDR3 DNA is TGTGCCAACGGGGACCGGACCTATAATTCACCCCTCCACTTT.

On this clone: A much larger clone differs from this one at a single base, so this may be a read error. Other DNA sequences in this specimen translate into the identical CDR3. The chain links TRBV6-4 to TRBJ2-3; 10 nucleotides match TRBD2. Germline CDR1 reads MRHNA; CDR2 reads SNTAGT. J lost 3 bases, V lost 0 bases, and 0 bases had no gene match. The length of the CDR3 is 15 residues. CDR3 nucleotide sequence: TGTGCCAGCAGTGACTCTAGCGGGGGGACAGATACGCAGTATTTT. Protein product: CASSDSSGGTDTQYF.

The rearrangement links TRBV20-1 to TRBJ2-1; a possible D gene is TRBD1 (6 bases). The CDR3 totals 15 residues. Looked up from germline, CDR1 is DFQATT and CDR2 is SNEGSKA (reference sequence). V lost 3 bases and J 8 bases, leaving 20 bases between the germline ends. As DNA, the CDR3 is TGCAGTGCTAGTGACTATCAGGGGTACAGGGATGAGCAGTTCTTC. Translated, it gives CSASDYQGYRDEQFF.

The rearrangement uses TRBV30 and TRBJ1-5; no clear D. V was trimmed by 2 bases and J by 0 bases, leaving 11 bases between them. The CDR3 length is 15 residues. Germline CDR1 reads GTSNPN; CDR2 reads SVGIG (reference sequence). CDR3 nucleotide sequence: TGTGCCTGGAGTCTTGCGAGTTCTAGCAATCAGCCCCAGCATTTT. Translated: CAWSLASSSNQPQHF.

V and J are TRBV15 and TRBJ1-1; D not certain. The CDR3 totals 13 residues. Trimming removed 1 base at V and 0 bases at J, with 3 bases between. Germline values: CDR1 LNHNV, CDR2 YYDKDF (reference sequence). CDR3 DNA: TGTGCCACCAGCAGAGGTATGAACACTGAAGCTTTCTTT. Translation gives CATSRGMNTEAFF.